The 8 T cell receptor beta chains in this list originate from one sample, sequenced in a study of shared clonotypes between healthy human individuals. Here immunoSEQ multiplex PCR was the method, and the copy in TCRdb shows in-frame clones only, minus some. The data contain a few million clones, around 90% of them singletons. Sequenced input: naive CD4+ T cells from PBMCs. Subset meaning: CD45RA+ positively selected. The receptors shown here come from a man between 18 and 29 years old in good health. Some clones in this sample may be carry-over from other donors' samples.

As regards this clone: At the DNA level, this CDR3 is encoded by other sequences in the same sample as well. The chain couples TRBV7-9 to TRBJ1-5, with 7 bases fitting TRBD1. Trimming cost V 4 bases and J 4 bases; bases outside gene matches: 1. Germline V gene sequence: CDR1 SEHNR, CDR2 FQNEAQ (reference sequence). The CDR3 sequence is 13 residues long. CDR3 nucleotides: TGTGCCAGCAGCTCACAGGGGAATCAGCCCCAGCATTTT. Residues: CASSSQGNQPQHF. Together with reference TRBV7-9 and TRBJ1-5, the CDR3 gives the full variable domain: DTGVSQNPRHKITKRGQNVTFRCDPISEHNRLYWYRQTLGQGPEFLTYFQNEAQLEKSRLLSDRFSAERPKGSFSTLEIQRTEQGDSAMYLCASSSQGNQPQHFGDGTRLSIL.

This clone was detected a few times. The rearrangement joins TRBV28 to TRBJ2-1, with 12 bases lining up with TRBD2. The CDR3 consists of 18 residues. Germline assignment: CDR1 MDHEN and CDR2 SYDVKM. The V segment lost 5 bases and the J segment 0 bases; nucleotides outside the gene matches: 8. In nucleotides, the CDR3 is TGTGCCAGCAGTCCTCAAACTAGCGGGGGGAGCTCCTACAATGAGCAGTTCTTC. Residues: CASSPQTSGGSSYNEQFF.

The V gene is TRBV19, the J gene TRBJ1-3; the D gene is possibly TRBD1 (6 bases). Deletions cut 8 bases from V and 0 bases from J, with 17 bases between. This CDR3 has 16 amino acids. Germline loops: CDR1 LNHDA, CDR2 SQIVND (reference sequence). This CDR3 is CASRPGTKNSGNTIYF. The CDR3 coding sequence is TGTGCCAGTCGTCCCGGGACAAAGAACTCTGGAAACACCATATATTTT.

The rearrangement joins TRBV6-6 to TRBJ1-3, with D unclear. The CDR3 runs 16 residues. Germline CDR1 MNHNY, CDR2 SVGAGI (reference sequence). The V end lost 4 bases, the J end lost 0 bases, and 13 bases lay between the germline ends. The CDR3 sequence is CASSFRGFSSGNTIYF. The CDR3 coding sequence is TGTGCCAGCAGTTTTCGGGGATTTAGCTCTGGAAACACCATATATTTT.

V and J are TRBV16 and TRBJ1-6; 9 bases fit TRBD1. Trimming removed 0 bases from V and 7 bases from J; junction bases left unmatched: 4. Germline V gene sequence: CDR1 KGHSY, CDR2 FQNENV. The CDR3 runs 16 residues. The CDR3 DNA sequence: TGTGCCAGCAGCCAATCGGACAGGGGCGGCAATTCACCCCTCCACTTT. This sequence encodes CASSQSDRGGNSPLHF.

This chain uses TRBV6-5 with TRBJ2-1, with a weak D call TRBD1 (6 bases). Germline values: CDR1 MNHEY, CDR2 SVGAGI. The CDR3 is 12 amino acids. Trimming stripped 5 bases from V and 10 bases from J, with 12 bases between. CDR3 sequence: CASSPTGWEQFF. The CDR3 coding sequence is TGTGCCAGCAGTCCCACAGGGTGGGAGCAGTTCTTC.

This chain uses TRBV6-1 with TRBJ2-1, with TRBD1 identical over 7 bases. The CDR3 contains 13 residues. CDR1 and CDR2 (germline): MNHNS, SASEGT. Unmatched junction bases numbered 0, after V lost 2 bases and J lost 5 bases. DNA of the CDR3: TGTGCCAGCAGTGAAAGGGGGCACAATGAGCAGTTCTTC. This gives the protein CASSERGHNEQFF.

The chain recombines TRBV5-1 with TRBJ2-1; 10 bases line up with TRBD2. The CDR3 runs to 15 residues. CDR1 is SGHRS and CDR2 is YFSETQ in the germline V gene. V lost 0 bases to trimming and J lost 4 bases; unmatched junction nucleotides: 1. DNA of the CDR3: TGCGCCAGCAGCTTGGAAGCGGGAGGGTACAATGAGCAGTTCTTC. Translating gives CASSLEAGGYNEQFF.